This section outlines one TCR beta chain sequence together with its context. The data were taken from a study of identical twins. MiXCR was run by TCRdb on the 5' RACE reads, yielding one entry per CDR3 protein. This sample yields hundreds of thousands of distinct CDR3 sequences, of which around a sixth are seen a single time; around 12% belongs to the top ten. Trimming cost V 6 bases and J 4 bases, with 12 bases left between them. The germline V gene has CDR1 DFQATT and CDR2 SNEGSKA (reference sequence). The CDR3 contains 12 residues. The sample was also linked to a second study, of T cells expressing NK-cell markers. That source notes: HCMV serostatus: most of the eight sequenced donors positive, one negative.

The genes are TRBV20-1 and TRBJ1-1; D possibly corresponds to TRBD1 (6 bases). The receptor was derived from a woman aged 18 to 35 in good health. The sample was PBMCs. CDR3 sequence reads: CSAPDRTTEAFF. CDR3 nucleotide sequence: TGCAGTGCCCCTGACAGGACCACTGAAGCTTTCTTT.